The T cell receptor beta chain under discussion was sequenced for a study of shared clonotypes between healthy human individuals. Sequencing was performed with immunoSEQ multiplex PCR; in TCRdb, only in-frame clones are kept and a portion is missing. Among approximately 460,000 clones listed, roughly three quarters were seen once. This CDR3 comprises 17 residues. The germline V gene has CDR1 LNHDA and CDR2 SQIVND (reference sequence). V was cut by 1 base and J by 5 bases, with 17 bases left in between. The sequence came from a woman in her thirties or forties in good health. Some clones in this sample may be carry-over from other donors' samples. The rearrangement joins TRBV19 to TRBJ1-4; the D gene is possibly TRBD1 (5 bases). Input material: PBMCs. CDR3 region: CASSIVTGPLKNEKLFF. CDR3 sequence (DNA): TGTGCCAGTAGTATAGTTACAGGACCCCTGAAGAATGAAAAACTGTTTTTT. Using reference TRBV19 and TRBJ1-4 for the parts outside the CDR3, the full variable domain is DGGITQSPKYLFRKEGQNVTLSCEQNLNHDAMYWYRQDPGQGLRLIYYSQIVNDFQKGDIAEGYSVSREKKESFPLTVTSAQKNPTAFYLCASSIVTGPLKNEKLFFGSGTQLSVL.